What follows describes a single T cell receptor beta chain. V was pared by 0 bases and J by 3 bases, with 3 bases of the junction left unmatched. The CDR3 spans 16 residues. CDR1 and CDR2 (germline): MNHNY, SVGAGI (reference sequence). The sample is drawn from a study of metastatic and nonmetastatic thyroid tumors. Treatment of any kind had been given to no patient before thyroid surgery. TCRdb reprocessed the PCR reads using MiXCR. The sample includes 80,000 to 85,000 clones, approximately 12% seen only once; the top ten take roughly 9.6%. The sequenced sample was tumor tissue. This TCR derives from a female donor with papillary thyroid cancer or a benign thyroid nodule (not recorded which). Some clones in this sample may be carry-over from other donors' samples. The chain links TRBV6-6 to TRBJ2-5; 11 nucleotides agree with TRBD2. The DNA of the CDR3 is TGTGCCAGCAGTTACTCCGGGACTAGCGGAGAAGAGACCCAGTACTTC. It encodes CASSYSGTSGEETQYF.